A selection of T cell receptor beta chains follows, all from one sample in a study of monozygotic twins with inflammatory bowel disease. Reprocessing the 5' RACE reads, TCRdb reports a single entry for every CDR3 protein and omits DNA. The sample totals over 200,000 distinct CDR3 sequences; its top ten clones hold 1.5% to 2%. The sample taken for sequencing was blood. These receptors originate from a human donor with ulcerative colitis or Crohn's disease, or a healthy co-twin of an affected twin (not recorded which). CDR3s include the opening cysteine and the closing phenylalanine or tryptophan.

J | V | CDR3
TRBJ1-1 | TRBV7-2 | CASSWDMNTEAFF
TRBJ2-7 | TRBV7-9 | CASSWVSYEQYF
TRBJ2-7 | TRBV5-1 | CASSFSDRGSEQYF
TRBJ1-4 | TRBV7-3 | CASGGQLNEKLFF
TRBJ2-1 | TRBV7-9 | CASSSLQGTEQFF
TRBJ2-7 | TRBV5-1 | CASRRGEIRGEQYF
TRBJ1-6 | TRBV18 | CASSTTDGNNSPLHF
TRBJ1-2 | TRBV20-1 | CSAREGFRSYTF
TRBJ1-4 | TRBV12-3/TRBV12-4 | CASSFGGQGIGKLFF
TRBJ1-3 | TRBV6-5 | CASSYSSWGAGNTIYF
TRBJ2-5 | TRBV5-1 | CASSLSQEETQYF
TRBJ2-7 | TRBV7-8 | CASSLAHIRDSYEQYF
TRBJ2-1 | TRBV4-1 | CASSRAQTRGDEQFF
TRBJ2-7 | TRBV7-2 | CASSLTEGSYEQYF
TRBJ1-3 | TRBV6-1 | CASSVRLGNTIYF
TRBJ2-1 | TRBV24-1 | CATSDLKRGDNEQFF
TRBJ2-4 | TRBV5-6 | CASSTLGGRAKNIQYF
TRBJ1-2 | TRBV19 | CASSMAVIDGYTF
TRBJ2-4 | TRBV7-9 | CASSLATNIQYF
TRBJ2-5 | TRBV27 | CASRGQGETQYF
TRBJ2-2 | TRBV5-1 | CASSLGTETNTGELFF
TRBJ2-1 | TRBV10-1 | CASSAGLDNEQFF
TRBJ1-2 | TRBV19 | CASSIDSGASNYGYTF
TRBJ2-2 | TRBV27 | CASSSPGTGGELFF
TRBJ1-4 | TRBV20-1 | CSARPFRDREEKLFF
TRBJ2-7 | TRBV18 | CTSSPSGYEQYF
TRBJ2-7 | TRBV5-1 | CASSLGPRSYEQYF
TRBJ2-2 | TRBV12-3/TRBV12-4 | CASSRPAGRTAGELFF
TRBJ2-1 | TRBV18 | CASSPRDVRQGRFNEQFF
TRBJ2-1 | TRBV25-1 | CASGKAQTGGNEQFF
TRBJ2-2 | TRBV5-1 | CASSLATGELFF
TRBJ2-6 | TRBV20-1 | CSARVVGPGAGANVLTF
TRBJ2-7 | TRBV18 | CASASGAQAYEQYF
TRBJ2-1 | TRBV20-1 | CSARAWGQRPEQFF
TRBJ2-2 | TRBV7-2 | CASSLSSGAGTGELFF
TRBJ2-2 | TRBV20-1 | CSARGTVNTGELFF
TRBJ1-1 | TRBV12-3/TRBV12-4 | CASRRTSVQGLTEAFF
TRBJ2-1 | TRBV12-3/TRBV12-4 | CASSFPGGTYNEQFF
TRBJ2-6 | TRBV19 | CASISERAGANVLTF
TRBJ1-1 | TRBV5-1 | CASSETPRLGTEAFF
TRBJ2-7 | TRBV27 | CASSKGITPYEQYF
TRBJ2-5 | TRBV13 | CASSSRDLEETQYF
TRBJ2-1 | TRBV27 | CASSTLSWGVDEQFF
TRBJ1-6 | TRBV9 | CASSVGQLNSPLHF
TRBJ2-3 | TRBV7-2 | CASSLQGSDTQYF
TRBJ2-3 | TRBV5-1 | CASSSQAGTADTQYF